The 7 T cell receptor beta chains reported below all come from one sample, sequenced in a study of T cells in narcolepsy. Repertoires were generated with immunoSEQ multiplex PCR, while TCRdb's copy carries only in-frame clones and drops some. The repertoire holds about 32,000 clones, with almost 80% as singletons. The sequencing sample was made of memory (CD45RA-) CD4+ T cells from blood. The receptors were sampled from a human donor in good health.

By frequency in the sample, this clone is medium-sized. J is TRBJ2-1 and V is TRBV2; weak D call: TRBD2 (5 bases). CDR1 SNHLY and CDR2 FYNNEI come from the germline V gene. Trimming stripped 4 bases from V and 4 bases from J, with 8 bases between. The CDR3 consists of 13 residues. CDR3 nucleotides: TGTGCCAGCAGTGGGCGGGTATACAATGAGCAGTTCTTC. This gives the protein CASSGRVYNEQFF.

This clone was observed once. The chain links TRBV11-2 to TRBJ2-6; a weak D match, TRBD1 (5 bases). Trimming stripped 1 base from V and 5 bases from J, with 9 bases between. The length of the CDR3 is 15 residues. The V gene's germline CDR1 is SGHAT and CDR2 FQNNGV. Here the CDR3 DNA reads TGTGCCAGCAGCTTAGGACAGAACTGGGCCAACGTCCTGACTTTC. Amino acid sequence: CASSLGQNWANVLTF.

The chain joins TRBV7-6 to TRBJ2-6, with 10 bases aligning to TRBD1. J was trimmed by 0 bases and V by 5 bases; bases with no gene match: 13. CDR1 is SGHVS and CDR2 is FNYEAQ in the germline V gene. The CDR3 is 20 amino acids. CDR3 sequence (DNA): TGTGCCAGCAGCCAAATTTTAGGACAGGGGGGAATCTCTGGGGCCAACGTCCTGACTTTC. Residues: CASSQILGQGGISGANVLTF.

This clone has a handful of counts. Other nucleotide sequences from this sample produce the same CDR3. The V and J genes are TRBV2 and TRBJ1-3; no definite D call. Germline V lookup: CDR1 SNHLY, CDR2 FYNNEI. The V end lost 5 bases, the J end lost 11 bases, and 13 bases lay between the germline ends. The CDR3 runs 12 residues. CDR3 sequence (DNA): TGTGCCAGCAGTCCAATGGGCATTTCCATATATTTT. It specifies CASSPMGISIYF.

This rearrangement joins TRBV6-1 to TRBJ2-1; 8 positions match TRBD2. The CDR3 has 13 amino acids. Trimming took 11 bases from V and 4 from J; bases not matched to a gene: 7. Germline V gives CDR1 MNHNS, CDR2 SASEGT. For the CDR3, the DNA is TGTGCCCACCGGGCGGGAGGATACAATGAGCAGTTCTTC. It codes for CAHRAGGYNEQFF.

The chain is built from TRBV2 and TRBJ2-3; TRBD1 agrees at 8 bases. The CDR3 contains 13 residues. Germline V gene sequence: CDR1 SNHLY, CDR2 FYNNEI. Trimming cost V 8 bases and J 2 bases; bases outside gene matches: 3. Here the CDR3 DNA reads TGTGCCAGCGAGACAGGGGCCACAGATACGCAGTATTTT. It encodes CASETGATDTQYF.

The chain combines TRBV7-2 with TRBJ1-3; unclear D gene. The CDR3 totals 14 residues. V gave up 5 bases and J gave up 4 bases, with 12 bases separating them. In germline, CDR1 is SGHTA, CDR2 FQGNSA. Here the CDR3 reads CASSLDGLGNTIYF. CDR3 coding DNA: TGTGCCAGCAGCCTGGACGGATTAGGAAACACCATATATTTT.